The 25 T cell receptor beta chains below all came from one sample that was sequenced in a study of response to subunit inactivated influenza vaccine. Via MiXCR, TCRdb re-called the RT-PCR reads, giving one row per CDR3 protein. The table includes around 160,000 distinct CDR3 sequences, roughly 11% detected once. The starting material was non-naive T cells sorted from PBMCs, obtained 40 to 50 days after vaccination. These receptors were obtained from a man in his fifties who received an inactivated influenza vaccine.

The chain has TRBV18 and TRBJ2-1, with D unresolved. The CDR3 has 15 amino acids. The ends were cut back, 0 bases at V and 9 bases at J, with 15 bases in the middle. Germline V lookup: CDR1 KGHSH, CDR2 LQKENI. Here the CDR3 DNA reads TGTGCCAGCTCACCACCATCTGGGGTGGGCTGTGAGCAGTTCTTC. This gives the protein CASSPPSGVGCEQFF.

The chain recombines TRBV20-1 with TRBJ1-2, with D tentatively TRBD1 (6 bases). Germline V lookup: CDR1 DFQATT, CDR2 SNEGSKA (reference sequence). The CDR3 covers 17 residues. The V gene lost 6 bases and the J gene lost 2 bases, with 25 bases spanning the gap. The CDR3 loop is CSARDASGQNNNYGYTF. DNA of the CDR3: TGCAGTGCGAGGGACGCGTCTGGACAGAACAACAACTATGGCTACACCTTC.

This chain links TRBV11-1 with TRBJ2-5; 9 bases are a match to TRBD1. CDR3 length: 15 amino acids. The V segment lost 3 bases and the J segment 3 bases; nucleotides outside the gene matches: 5. Germline V gene sequence: CDR1 SGHAT, CDR2 FQDESV (reference sequence). The CDR3 spells CASSLIGTGKETQYF. The CDR3 nucleotides read TGTGCCAGCAGCTTGATCGGGACAGGGAAAGAGACCCAGTACTTC.

This clonotype occurred a few times. The chain is built from TRBV5-1 and TRBJ2-7; D is possibly TRBD1 or TRBD2 (5 bases each). Trimming pared 4 bases from V and 6 bases from J, leaving 17 bases between. Germline V gene data show CDR1 as SGHRS and CDR2 as YFSETQ. The CDR3 has 14 amino acids. This CDR3 reads CASSVSGASLEQYF. For the CDR3, the DNA is TGCGCCAGCAGCGTCTCCGGGGCTTCTCTCGAGCAGTACTTC. The whole variable domain, filled in from reference TRBV5-1 and TRBJ2-7, reads KAGVTQTPRYLIKTRGQQVTLSCSPISGHRSVSWYQQTPGQGLQFLFEYFSETQRNKGNFPGRFSGRQFSNSRSEMNVSTLELGDSALYLCASSVSGASLEQYFGPGTRLTVT.

The table lists this clonotype with a few counts. The V call is TRBV11-2, the J call TRBJ2-5; D gene ambiguous. Germline CDR1 is SGHAT and CDR2 is FQNNGV. This CDR3 has 13 amino acids. V lost 2 bases to trimming and J lost 4 bases, with 8 bases between them. The CDR3 nucleotides are TGTGCCAGCAGCTTACCTGCGTCAGAGACCCAGTACTTC. It specifies CASSLPASETQYF.

This clonotype came up many times. The J gene is TRBJ2-3, the V gene TRBV20-1; TRBD2 agrees at 12 bases. Germline V lookup: CDR1 DFQATT, CDR2 SNEGSKA (reference sequence). V shed 6 bases, J shed 6 bases, and the junction held 10 bases outside the gene matches. CDR3 length: 15 amino acids. Here the CDR3 reads CSAKTTSGRSDTQYF. The CDR3 bases are TGCAGTGCCAAAACGACTAGCGGGAGATCTGATACGCAGTATTTT.

J is TRBJ1-2 and V is TRBV12-3 or TRBV12-4; 9 bases map to TRBD1. The CDR3 runs 17 residues. V shed 3 bases and J 6 bases; nucleotides not matched to a gene: 14. CDR3 sequence (DNA): TGTGCCAGCAGTTTTTCCCCGGGACAGGGAGTTCGAAATGGCTACACCTTC. It is translated as CASSFSPGQGVRNGYTF.

The V call is TRBV4-1, the J call TRBJ2-5; 7 nucleotides match TRBD2. The V and J ends lost 1 base and 4 bases, in that order; junction bases with no gene match: 12. The V gene's germline CDR1 is MGHRA and CDR2 YSYEKL. The CDR3 runs to 17 residues. The DNA for the CDR3 is TGCGCCAGCAGCCAAGGTGAATGGGGGGGAGAGAGAGAGACCCAGTACTTC. Residues: CASSQGEWGGERETQYF.

This rearrangement joins TRBV27 to TRBJ2-1; 11 nucleotides line up with TRBD2. Germline CDR1 MNHEY, CDR2 SMNVEV (reference sequence). The CDR3 is 15 residues long. Trimming took 2 bases from V and 5 from J; bases not matched to a gene: 2. The CDR3 here is CASSLRLAGNNEQFF. The CDR3 DNA sequence: TGTGCCAGCAGTTTACGACTAGCGGGGAACAATGAGCAGTTCTTC.

The chain combines TRBV7-6 with TRBJ2-1, with 8 bases identical to TRBD2. The germline gives CDR1 SGHVS, CDR2 FNYEAQ. V lost 0 bases, J lost 6 bases, and 7 bases stayed unmatched. The CDR3 totals 16 residues. Here the CDR3 DNA reads TGTGCCAGCAGCTTAGCGACCAGCGGGAGCCGCAATGAGCAGTTCTTC. Its translation: CASSLATSGSRNEQFF.

This clonotype showed up just a few times. V is TRBV24-1 and J is TRBJ2-5; no clear D gene. The CDR3 length is 13 residues. Germline CDR1 and CDR2: KGHDR and SFDVKD. V was clipped by 4 bases and J by 3 bases, with 8 bases between them. The CDR3 region has the DNA TGTGCCACCAGTGAACCGGAAAAAGAGACCCAGTACTTC. It codes for CATSEPEKETQYF.

This clonotype was counted a few times. V is TRBV20-1 and J is TRBJ2-3, with 8 nucleotides matching TRBD2. V was pared by 0 bases and J by 0 bases, with 11 bases of the junction left unmatched. CDR3 length: 18 residues. Germline V gives CDR1 DFQATT, CDR2 SNEGSKA (reference sequence). The CDR3 nucleotides read TGCAGTGCTAGAGATTCTTTAGCGGGGTCGACTAGCACAGATACGCAGTATTTT. This codes for CSARDSLAGSTSTDTQYF.

About this clonotype itself: A much larger clonotype is one base distant, so this may be a read error. V usage is TRBV6-2 or TRBV6-3 and J usage is TRBJ1-2; TRBD1 aligns across 8 bases. Germline values: CDR1 MNHEY, CDR2 SVGEGT. CDR3 length: 18 residues. V gave up 5 bases and J gave up 7 bases; unmatched junction bases: 21. The CDR3 sequence: CASSQPQGARRIGAGYTF. As DNA, the CDR3 is TGTGCCAGCAGTCAACCCCAGGGGGCGCGTAGAATCGGCGCTGGCTACACCTTC.

The chain links TRBV7-2 to TRBJ2-5, with TRBD2 identical over 7 bases. Trimming took 1 base from V and 5 from J; bases not matched to a gene: 13. The CDR3 is 17 residues long. The germline V gene encodes CDR1 SGHTA and CDR2 FQGNSA. The CDR3 DNA follows: TGTGCCAGCAGCTTAGTCGGGGTAGCGGGCATCCTCGAGACCCAGTACTTC. Encoded protein: CASSLVGVAGILETQYF.

The chain carries TRBV20-1 and TRBJ2-1; D may be TRBD1 or TRBD2 (6 bases each). CDR1 is DFQATT, CDR2 SNEGSKA, per germline (reference sequence). The CDR3 has 14 residues. V lost 3 bases and J 0 bases, leaving 9 bases between the germline ends. DNA of the CDR3: TGCAGTGCTAGCAGGGGAGGCTCCTACAATGAGCAGTTCTTC. It codes for CSASRGGSYNEQFF.

The DNA of the CDR3 is TGTGCCAGCAGTTCCTATTCAACTATAGACGGGGGCAATCAGCCCCAGCATTTT. This gives the protein CASSSYSTIDGGNQPQHF. The V and J genes are TRBV6-7 and TRBJ1-5; D ambiguous. TRBV6-7 qualifies as an ORF whose function is uncertain. V was shortened by 4 bases and J by 2 bases, with 21 bases between the two germline ends. The CDR3 length is 18 residues.

This clonotype occurred many times. The chain is built from TRBV7-2 and TRBJ2-7; D uncertain. V was shortened by 3 bases and J by 6 bases, with 15 bases between the two germline ends. CDR1 and CDR2 (germline): SGHTA, FQGNSA. The CDR3 extends over 14 amino acids. In DNA form, the CDR3 reads TGTGCCAGCAGCTTGACCCTCGCCGCAGTCGAGCAGTACTTC. Translation: CASSLTLAAVEQYF.

This clonotype was picked up a small number of times. The chain has TRBV6-1 and TRBJ1-4, with D hard to call. This CDR3 is built from 16 residues. CDR1 and CDR2 (germline): MNHNS, SASEGT. V gave up 10 bases and J gave up 0 bases, with 18 bases separating them. The CDR3 protein is CATRETWSTTNEKLFF. CDR3 nucleotide sequence: TGTGCCACCCGGGAGACGTGGTCCACAACTAATGAAAAACTGTTTTTT.

This clonotype was seen many times. J is TRBJ2-7 and V is TRBV11-2; 8 bases match TRBD1. V shed 5 bases, J shed 2 bases, and the junction held 5 bases outside the gene matches. CDR1 and CDR2 from the germline V gene are SGHAT and FQNNGV. This CDR3 spans 14 amino acids. CDR3 coding DNA: TGTGCCAGCAGCCTCGGACAGGGTCCCTACGAGCAGTACTTC. This encodes CASSLGQGPYEQYF.

Only a few counts were recorded for this clonotype. This rearrangement joins TRBV20-1 to TRBJ2-5, with D possibly TRBD2 on 5 matching bases. The CDR3 has 16 residues. Per germline, CDR1 DFQATT and CDR2 SNEGSKA (reference sequence). Trimming took off 2 bases at V and 1 base at J, with 17 bases between the two ends. CDR3 sequence reads: CSARSRAATGQETQYF. CDR3 nucleotides: TGCAGTGCTAGATCCCGAGCGGCAACCGGCCAAGAGACCCAGTACTTC.

The chain recombines TRBV3-1 with TRBJ1-5, with no clear D. Trimming removed 1 base from V and 6 bases from J, with 16 bases in between. This CDR3 contains 16 residues. The germline CDR1 and CDR2 sequences are LGHDT and YNNKEL (reference sequence). This CDR3 reads CASSQGVIGISQPQHF. The CDR3 DNA follows: TGTGCCAGCAGCCAAGGGGTTATAGGAATCTCTCAGCCCCAGCATTTT.

This clonotype came up many times. This chain connects TRBV7-2 to TRBJ2-7, with 10 bases matching TRBD2. CDR1 is SGHTA and CDR2 is FQGNSA in the germline V gene. CDR3 length: 16 residues. After removal of 5 bases from V and 4 bases from J, the junction contained 11 bases not matched to a gene. As DNA, the CDR3 is TGTGCCAGCAGCCGCACTGCTAGCGGGGGTATGTACGAGCAGTACTTC. It is translated as CASSRTASGGMYEQYF.

The V call is TRBV7-8, the J call TRBJ2-2, with TRBD2 matching over 13 bases. With V trimmed by 7 bases and J by 7 bases, 15 bases remained unmatched. The CDR3 contains 18 residues. Germline V gene lookup returns CDR1 SGHVS and CDR2 FQNEAQ. Written as DNA, the CDR3 is TGTGCCAGCACCCTAAGAAGACAACTAGCGGGGGGGCACGGGGAGCTGTTTTTT. The encoded protein is CASTLRRQLAGGHGELFF.

This clonotype was seen at least ten times. One end of the junction does not line up with germline, which may come from a read error. V and J are TRBV7-2 and TRBJ2-7; 10 positions match TRBD1. Germline-derived CDR1 and CDR2 are SGHTA and FQGNSA. The CDR3 runs 11 residues. The DNA for the CDR3 is TGTGCCAGCAGTCAGAGACAGGGGGCGTCCTTC. It specifies CASSQRQGASF.

The chain carries TRBV25-1 and TRBJ1-2, with a tentative D call TRBD1 (6 bases). Per the germline V gene, CDR1 is MGHDK and CDR2 is SYGVNS. V was pared by 6 bases and J by 0 bases, with 8 bases between. The CDR3 is 13 amino acids. The CDR3 region is CASSAGANYGYTF. DNA for the CDR3: TGTGCCAGCAGCGCAGGGGCTAACTATGGCTACACCTTC.